This TCR beta chain appears in the sequencing data of a study of OX40 agonist ivuxolimab in advanced cancers. Looking at the study overall: Ivuxolimab, an antibody acting as an agonist of OX40 (CD134), was used to treat patients.

Germline assignment: CDR1 MNHEY and CDR2 SMNVEV (reference sequence). V shed 4 bases, J shed 4 bases, and the junction held 10 bases outside the gene matches. The CDR3 has 17 residues. Only in-frame clones appear in the TCRdb table, and some are missing; sequencing was by immunoSEQ multiplex PCR. The table has tens of thousands of clones, 75% to 90% seen once; the top ten hold 9.5% to 14%. J is TRBJ2-5 and V is TRBV27, with 12 bases lining up with TRBD2. The specimen was CD4+ or CD8+ T cells sorted from blood, collected in a trial of the OX40 agonist ivuxolimab. The sequence came from an adult with an advanced solid tumor such as melanoma, head and neck, liver or kidney cancer. The CDR3 spells CASSSSSGGAVGETQYF. DNA for the CDR3: TGTGCCAGCAGTTCGTCTAGCGGGGGGGCGGTAGGAGAGACCCAGTACTTC.